These 16 T cell receptor beta chains share one sample of origin, sequenced in a study of cytomegalovirus exposure and HLA in healthy donors. This PCR relied on a set of 60 Vbeta primers and 13 Jbeta primers. Clones were sequenced by immunoSEQ multiplex PCR, and TCRdb holds only the in-frame ones, with some missing. Of around 150,000 clones in the sample, 75% to 85% were seen once. Source material: PBMCs. These receptors were obtained from a man aged 45 to 65 in good health and CMV-seropositive.

The J gene is TRBJ2-2, the V gene TRBV4-3; D perhaps matches TRBD1 (6 bases). The CDR3 is made up of 16 amino acids. Germline values: CDR1 LGHNA, CDR2 YSLEER. V lost 3 bases and J lost 2, with 13 bases in between. The CDR3 here is CASSQDTGPNTGELFF. CDR3 nucleotide sequence: TGCGCCAGCAGCCAGGATACAGGGCCTAACACCGGGGAGCTGTTTTTT.

CDR3 residues: CASSPLNGLADYNEQFF. The CDR3 nucleotides read TGTGCCAGCAGTCCACTAAACGGACTAGCGGACTACAATGAGCAGTTCTTC. The V and J genes are TRBV27 and TRBJ2-1; 10 positions match TRBD2. With 5 bases clipped from V and 3 bases from J, the junction kept 10 bases outside the gene matches. Germline values: CDR1 MNHEY, CDR2 SMNVEV (reference sequence). The CDR3 is 17 residues long.

The genes are TRBV5-1 and TRBJ2-7, with 10 bases fitting TRBD2. CDR1 is SGHRS and CDR2 is YFSETQ in the germline V gene. The ends lost 7 bases at V and 2 bases at J; junction bases unmatched: 6. The CDR3 extends over 14 amino acids. Here the CDR3 reads CASSLAGATYEQYF. The DNA for the CDR3 is TGCGCCAGCTCCCTAGCGGGGGCGACCTACGAGCAGTACTTC.

This clone was observed once. DNA of the CDR3: TGTGCCATCAGTGAGTTGTATAGCAATCAGCCCCAGCATTTT. Encoded protein: CAISELYSNQPQHF. The V and J genes are TRBV10-3 and TRBJ1-5; D remains unclear. The V and J ends lost 1 base and 0 bases respectively, with 4 bases between them. CDR3 length equals 14 residues. Per the germline V gene, CDR1 is ENHRY and CDR2 is SYGVKD.

The chain carries TRBV6-5 and TRBJ2-7, with a tentative D call TRBD1 (6 bases). In germline, CDR1 is MNHEY, CDR2 SVGAGI. This CDR3 is 14 amino acids long. Trimming stripped 6 bases from V and 7 bases from J, with 19 bases between. The CDR3 DNA is TGTGCCAGCAGCGATACAGGGAGCGGCGAAGAGCAGTACTTC. This codes for CASSDTGSGEEQYF.

This clone was picked up one time. This chain links TRBV4-3 with TRBJ1-1, with 7 nucleotides matching TRBD1. The junction had 9 bases not matched to a gene; V was cut back by 7 bases and J by 4 bases. This CDR3 region has 14 residues. Germline V CDR1 and CDR2: LGHNA, YSLEER. CDR3 DNA sequence: TGCGCCAGCACCACTGGTAGGGGGCCCACTGAAGCTTTCTTT. Encoded protein: CASTTGRGPTEAFF.

The DNA of the CDR3 is TGTGCCAGCAGCTTAAGGAGCTCTGGAAACACCATATATTTT. It specifies CASSLRSSGNTIYF. V and J are TRBV7-2 and TRBJ1-3; D is ambiguous. The CDR3 is made up of 14 amino acids. Germline CDR1 is SGHTA and CDR2 is FQGNSA. V was clipped by 2 bases and J by 0 bases, with 5 bases between them.

The rearrangement links TRBV7-2 to TRBJ1-2, with 12 positions matching TRBD1. Germline CDR1 SGHTA, CDR2 FQGNSA. V lost 4 bases, J lost 7 bases, and 10 bases stayed unmatched. The CDR3 totals 16 residues. Written as DNA, the CDR3 is TGTGCCAGCAGCTCGATGTCCGGGACAGGGGGCTTTGGCTACACCTTC. Protein: CASSSMSGTGGFGYTF.

CDR3 coding DNA: TGTGCCAGCAGACGGCCGACAGCGAACACTGAAGCTTTCTTT. Protein product: CASRRPTANTEAFF. The chain is built from TRBV5-5 and TRBJ1-1, with D possibly being TRBD1 (5 bases). V was shortened by 5 bases and J by 1 base, with 12 bases between the two germline ends. The CDR3 runs 14 residues. Germline CDR1 is SGHKS and CDR2 is YYEKEE (reference sequence).

V is TRBV6-6 and J is TRBJ2-2, with 8 bases aligning to TRBD2. This CDR3 is 14 amino acids long. Germline V CDR1 and CDR2: MNHNY, SVGAGI (reference sequence). Trimming cost V 6 bases and J 3 bases; bases outside gene matches: 3. Here the CDR3 reads CASRERGYTGELFF. In DNA form, the CDR3 reads TGTGCCAGCAGGGAGCGGGGGTACACCGGGGAGCTGTTTTTT.

The chain employs TRBV7-3 and TRBJ2-2; 8 bases align to TRBD1. Germline CDR1 reads SGHTA; CDR2 reads FQGTGA. V gave up 5 bases and J gave up 2 bases; unmatched junction bases: 10. CDR3 length equals 17 residues. CDR3 sequence: CASSQQGGAFNTGELFF. CDR3 coding DNA: TGTGCCAGCAGCCAACAGGGGGGCGCATTTAACACCGGGGAGCTGTTTTTT.

V usage is TRBV5-6 and J usage is TRBJ1-2; 7 bases line up with TRBD1. The CDR3 covers 15 residues. V shed 3 bases, J shed 4 bases, and the junction held 9 bases outside the gene matches. Germline V gene lookup returns CDR1 SGHDT and CDR2 YYEEEE. In nucleotides, the CDR3 is TGTGCCAGCAGCTATGGGACAGCACTAGGCTATGGCTACACCTTC. Protein product: CASSYGTALGYGYTF.

The V gene is TRBV6-1, the J gene TRBJ2-5, with a possible D match to TRBD1 (5 bases). V lost 7 bases and J 0 bases, leaving 12 bases between the germline ends. The CDR3 covers 14 residues. The germline V gene has CDR1 MNHNS and CDR2 SASEGT. In nucleotides, the CDR3 is TGTGCCAGCAACCTACAGGCGTACCAAGAGACCCAGTACTTC. Translating gives CASNLQAYQETQYF.

CDR3 DNA sequence: TGTGCCAGCAGGGTTTGGAGACCTCCGGTTTACGAGCAGTACTTC. This codes for CASRVWRPPVYEQYF. The rearrangement uses TRBV28 and TRBJ2-7; D is unclear. Germline lookup yields CDR1 MDHEN and CDR2 SYDVKM. V shed 6 bases and J shed 4 bases, with 19 bases lying between them. This CDR3 spans 15 amino acids.

V and J are TRBV30 and TRBJ1-1; 11 nucleotides agree with TRBD1. Trimming removed 4 bases from V and 3 bases from J; junction bases left unmatched: 7. Per germline, CDR1 GTSNPN and CDR2 SVGIG (reference sequence). The CDR3 consists of 15 residues. The CDR3 loop reads CAWIGQGATDTEAFF. The CDR3 bases are TGTGCCTGGATAGGACAGGGGGCAACGGACACTGAAGCTTTCTTT.

V is TRBV29-1 and J is TRBJ2-7; weak D call: TRBD2 (5 bases). This CDR3 is 13 amino acids long. Between the trimmed V and J ends, which lost 2 bases and 9 bases, there was a span of 17 bases. Germline V gives CDR1 SQVTM, CDR2 ANQGSEA. In DNA, the CDR3 is TGCAGCGTTGAAACAGCGGCAGTGGGTGGGCAGTACTTC. Its protein product is CSVETAAVGGQYF.